This note documents a single T cell receptor beta chain sequence. This CDR3 has 12 amino acids. The germline V gene has CDR1 SGHRS and CDR2 YFSETQ. Between the trimmed V and J ends, which lost 4 bases and 2 bases, there was a span of 5 bases. The data originate from a study of blood T cell repertoires in COVID-19. Study-wide background: Sites across the United States, Italy and Spain contributed samples from acute and convalescent COVID-19. T cells, B-cell-depleted T cells, or PBMCs provided the cDNA or gDNA that served as material.

The assay was immunoSEQ multiplex PCR, and TCRdb's table has in-frame clones only and misses some. In the table there are approximately 100,000 clones, approximately 82% of which are singletons. Sequencing input: peripheral blood. The V and J genes are TRBV5-1 and TRBJ2-3; D not certain. The receptor was isolated from a man aged 65 to 79 with acute or convalescent COVID-19. The CDR3 DNA reads TGCGCCAGCAGCCCTAACACAGATACGCAGTATTTT. It translates to CASSPNTDTQYF.